This TCR beta chain was identified in a study of beta chain features in type 1 diabetes. Study-wide findings and caveats: Patients' naive, central memory and regulatory TCRB repertoires appeared more alike than those of healthy donors. Researchers report that Type 1 diabetes patients had moderately but significantly shorter TCRB CDR3s across all four CD4+ subsets. The analysis here could not establish whether HLA type shapes TCRB rearrangement.

Expressed TCRB transcripts were sequenced, since all the RNA that had been isolated was reverse transcribed. Only in-frame clones appear in the TCRdb table, and some are missing; sequencing was by immunoSEQ multiplex PCR. The repertoire holds around 180,000 clones, roughly 8% seen once, with roughly 0.5% in the top ten. There was one heparinised blood draw per donor, averaging approximately 120 mL. Isolation of CD4+ naive, central memory, regulatory and stem cell-like memory cells was achieved by sorting via CD45RO/CCR7/CD25/CD127/CD95/CD27. A few counts support this clone. The antigen remains undetermined. The germline gives CDR1 SGHRS, CDR2 YFSETQ. This CDR3 has 14 residues. V lost 4 bases to trimming and J lost 1 base, with 10 bases between them.

Sequencing was done on a sample of central memory CD4+ T cells from blood. The gene calls are TRBV5-1 and TRBJ2-3, with a possible D match to TRBD2 (6 bases). This sequence was found in a man aged 18-30 years with type 1 diabetes. Here the CDR3 reads CASSRTGGTDTQYF. CDR3 DNA sequence: TGCGCCAGCAGCCGGACGGGGGGCACAGATACGCAGTATTTT.